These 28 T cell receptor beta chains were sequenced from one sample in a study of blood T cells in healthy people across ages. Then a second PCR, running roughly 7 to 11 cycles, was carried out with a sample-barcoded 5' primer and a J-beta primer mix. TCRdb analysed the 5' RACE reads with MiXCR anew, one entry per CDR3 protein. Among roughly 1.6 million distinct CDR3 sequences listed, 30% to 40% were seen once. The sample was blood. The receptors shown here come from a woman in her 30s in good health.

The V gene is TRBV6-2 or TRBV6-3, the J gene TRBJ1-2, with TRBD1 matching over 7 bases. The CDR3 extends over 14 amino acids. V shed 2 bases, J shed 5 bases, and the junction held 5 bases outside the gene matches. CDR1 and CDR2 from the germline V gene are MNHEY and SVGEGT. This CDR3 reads CASSYRGTAYGYTF. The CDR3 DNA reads TGTGCCAGCAGTTACCGAGGGACAGCGTATGGCTACACCTTC.

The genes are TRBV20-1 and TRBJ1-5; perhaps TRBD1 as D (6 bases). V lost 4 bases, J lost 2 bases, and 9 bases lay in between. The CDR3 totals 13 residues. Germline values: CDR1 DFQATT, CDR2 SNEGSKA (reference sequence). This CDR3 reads CSATKGGNQPQHF. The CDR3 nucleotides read TGCAGTGCTACCAAGGGGGGCAATCAGCCCCAGCATTTT.

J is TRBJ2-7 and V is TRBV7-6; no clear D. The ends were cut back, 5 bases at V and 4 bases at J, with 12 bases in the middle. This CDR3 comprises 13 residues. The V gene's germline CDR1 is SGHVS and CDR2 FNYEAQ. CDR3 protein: CASSPGFGYEQYF. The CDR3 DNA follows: TGTGCCAGCAGCCCCGGGTTCGGGTACGAGCAGTACTTC.

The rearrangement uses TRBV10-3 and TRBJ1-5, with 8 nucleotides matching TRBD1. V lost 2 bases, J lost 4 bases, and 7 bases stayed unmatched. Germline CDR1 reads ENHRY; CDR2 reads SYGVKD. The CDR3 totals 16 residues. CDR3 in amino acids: CAISERPGQGNQPQHF. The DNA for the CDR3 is TGTGCCATCAGTGAGCGCCCCGGACAGGGAAATCAGCCCCAGCATTTT.

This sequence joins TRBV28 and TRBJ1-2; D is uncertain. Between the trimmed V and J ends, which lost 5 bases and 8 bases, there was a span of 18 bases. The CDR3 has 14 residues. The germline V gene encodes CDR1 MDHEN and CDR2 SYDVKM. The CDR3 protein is CASSRVGWVGGYTF. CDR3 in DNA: TGTGCCAGCAGTCGGGTGGGGTGGGTCGGCGGCTACACCTTC.

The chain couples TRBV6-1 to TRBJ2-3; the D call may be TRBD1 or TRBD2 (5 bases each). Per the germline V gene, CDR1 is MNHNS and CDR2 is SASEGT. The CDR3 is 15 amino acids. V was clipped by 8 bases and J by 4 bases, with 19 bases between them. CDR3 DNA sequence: TGTGCCAGCCCCAACCGGGACCACCCACCAGATACGCAGTATTTT. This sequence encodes CASPNRDHPPDTQYF.

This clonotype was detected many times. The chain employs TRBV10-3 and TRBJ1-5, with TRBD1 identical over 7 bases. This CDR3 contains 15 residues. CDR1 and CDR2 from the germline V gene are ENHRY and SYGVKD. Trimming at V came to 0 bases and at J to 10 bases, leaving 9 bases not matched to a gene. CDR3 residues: CAISESGDRVQPQHF. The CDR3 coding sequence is TGTGCCATCAGTGAGTCGGGTGACAGGGTACAACCCCAGCATTTT.

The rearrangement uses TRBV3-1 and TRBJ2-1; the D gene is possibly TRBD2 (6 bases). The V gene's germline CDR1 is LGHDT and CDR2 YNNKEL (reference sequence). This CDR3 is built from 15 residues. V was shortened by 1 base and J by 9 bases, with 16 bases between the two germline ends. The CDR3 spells CASSQVLTSYGEQFF. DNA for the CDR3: TGTGCCAGCAGCCAAGTATTAACTAGCTATGGTGAGCAGTTCTTC.

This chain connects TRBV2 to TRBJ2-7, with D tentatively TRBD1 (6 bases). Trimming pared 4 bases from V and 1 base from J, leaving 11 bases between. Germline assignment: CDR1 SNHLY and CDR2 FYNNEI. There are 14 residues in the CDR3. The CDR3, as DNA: TGTGCCAGCAGTGTACCCAGGGGATCCTACGAGCAGTACTTC. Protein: CASSVPRGSYEQYF.

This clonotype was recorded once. The CDR3 nucleotides are TGTGCCAGCACTACCGGGACAGCCTGGCCCGTGGATACGCAGTATTTT. Translation gives CASTTGTAWPVDTQYF. This sequence joins TRBV12-3 or TRBV12-4 and TRBJ2-3; 7 bases line up with TRBD1. The ends lost 7 bases at V and 6 bases at J; junction bases unmatched: 16. The CDR3 loop spans 16 amino acids.

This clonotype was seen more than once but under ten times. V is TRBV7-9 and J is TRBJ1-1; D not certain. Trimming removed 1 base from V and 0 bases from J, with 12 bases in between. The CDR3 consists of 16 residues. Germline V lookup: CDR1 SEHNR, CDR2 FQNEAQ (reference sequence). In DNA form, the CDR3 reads TGTGCCAGCAGCTTAGACGGAAGCACCATGAACACTGAAGCTTTCTTT. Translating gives CASSLDGSTMNTEAFF.

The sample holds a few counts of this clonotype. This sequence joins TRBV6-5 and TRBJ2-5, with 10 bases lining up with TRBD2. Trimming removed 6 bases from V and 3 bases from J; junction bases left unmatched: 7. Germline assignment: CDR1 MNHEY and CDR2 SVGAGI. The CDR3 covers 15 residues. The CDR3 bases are TGTGCCAGCAGCCCTAGCGGGGGATTTGAAGAGACCCAGTACTTC. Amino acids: CASSPSGGFEETQYF.

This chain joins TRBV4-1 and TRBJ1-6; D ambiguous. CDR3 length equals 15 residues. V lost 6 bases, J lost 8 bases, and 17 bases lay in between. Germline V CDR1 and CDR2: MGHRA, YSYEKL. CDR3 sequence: CASSRTEVDYSPLHF. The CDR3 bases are TGCGCCAGCAGTCGGACCGAAGTAGACTATTCACCCCTCCACTTT.

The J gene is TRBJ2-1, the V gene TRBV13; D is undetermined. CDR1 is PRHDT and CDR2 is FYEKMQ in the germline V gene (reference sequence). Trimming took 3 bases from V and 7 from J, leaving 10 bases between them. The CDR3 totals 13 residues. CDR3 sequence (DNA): TGTGCCAGCAGCTTCTCCCGCTGGAATGAGCAGTTCTTC. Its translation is CASSFSRWNEQFF.

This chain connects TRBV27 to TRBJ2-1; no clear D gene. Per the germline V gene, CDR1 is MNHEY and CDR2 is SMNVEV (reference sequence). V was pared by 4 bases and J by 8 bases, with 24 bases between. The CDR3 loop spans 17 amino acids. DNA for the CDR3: TGTGCCAGCAGTTCCGCCCCGAGGACCAGGCCTGGGGATGAGCAGTTCTTC. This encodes CASSSAPRTRPGDEQFF.

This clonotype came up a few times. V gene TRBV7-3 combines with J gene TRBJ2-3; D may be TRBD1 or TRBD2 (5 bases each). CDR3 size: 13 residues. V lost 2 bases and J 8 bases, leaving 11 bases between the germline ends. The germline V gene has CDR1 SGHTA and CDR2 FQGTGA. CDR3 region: CASSLGGTGTQYF. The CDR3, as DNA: TGTGCCAGCAGCTTAGGGGGTACGGGTACGCAGTATTTT.

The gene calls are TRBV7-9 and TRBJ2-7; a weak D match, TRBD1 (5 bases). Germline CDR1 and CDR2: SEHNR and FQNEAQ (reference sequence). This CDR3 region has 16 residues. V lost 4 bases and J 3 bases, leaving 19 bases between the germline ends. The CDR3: CASSSVETVTLYEQYF. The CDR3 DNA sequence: TGTGCCAGCAGCTCGGTGGAGACAGTCACTCTCTACGAGCAGTACTTC.

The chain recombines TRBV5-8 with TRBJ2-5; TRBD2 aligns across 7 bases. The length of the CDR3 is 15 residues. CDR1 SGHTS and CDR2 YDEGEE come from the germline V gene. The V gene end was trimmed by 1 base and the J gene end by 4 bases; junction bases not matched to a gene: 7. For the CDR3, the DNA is TGTGCCAGCAGCTTGTTCGCGGGAGAAGGAGAGACCCAGTACTTC. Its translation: CASSLFAGEGETQYF.

The CDR3 sequence is CTAVTQETQYF. The CDR3 bases are TGCACCGCAGTAACTCAAGAGACCCAGTACTTC. The chain employs TRBV29-1 and TRBJ2-5; D is undetermined. This CDR3 has 11 residues. Looked up from germline, CDR1 is SQVTM and CDR2 is ANQGSEA.

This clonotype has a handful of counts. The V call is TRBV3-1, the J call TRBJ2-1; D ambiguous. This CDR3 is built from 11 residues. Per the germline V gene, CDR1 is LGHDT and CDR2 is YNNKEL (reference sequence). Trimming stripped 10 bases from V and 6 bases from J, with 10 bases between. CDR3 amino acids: CATGQLNEQFF. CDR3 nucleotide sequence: TGTGCCACCGGGCAGCTCAATGAGCAGTTCTTC.

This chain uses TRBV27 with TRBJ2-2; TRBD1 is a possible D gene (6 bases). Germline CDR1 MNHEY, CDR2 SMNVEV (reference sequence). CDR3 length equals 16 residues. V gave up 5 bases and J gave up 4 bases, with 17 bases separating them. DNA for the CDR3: TGTGCCAGCAGTCACCCTTCAGGGGTAGGCACCGGGGAGCTGTTTTTT. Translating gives CASSHPSGVGTGELFF.

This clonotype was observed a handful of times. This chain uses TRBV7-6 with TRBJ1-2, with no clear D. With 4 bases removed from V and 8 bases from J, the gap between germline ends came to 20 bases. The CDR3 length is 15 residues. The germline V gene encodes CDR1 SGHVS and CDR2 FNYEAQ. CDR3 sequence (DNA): TGTGCCAGCAGCTCGGGGATCAGCCCCCGTATGGGCTACACCTTC. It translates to CASSSGISPRMGYTF.

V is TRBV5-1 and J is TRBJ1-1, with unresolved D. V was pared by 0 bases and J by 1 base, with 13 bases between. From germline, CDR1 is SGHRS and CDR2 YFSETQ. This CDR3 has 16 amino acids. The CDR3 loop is CASSLASWEGNTEAFF. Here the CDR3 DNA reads TGCGCCAGCAGCTTGGCCTCCTGGGAGGGGAACACTGAAGCTTTCTTT.

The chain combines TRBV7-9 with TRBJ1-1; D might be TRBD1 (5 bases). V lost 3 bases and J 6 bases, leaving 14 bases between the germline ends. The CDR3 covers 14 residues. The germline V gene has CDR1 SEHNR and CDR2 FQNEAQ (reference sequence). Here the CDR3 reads CASSFGGPTAEAFF. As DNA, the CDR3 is TGTGCCAGCAGCTTCGGGGGTCCCACGGCTGAAGCTTTCTTT.

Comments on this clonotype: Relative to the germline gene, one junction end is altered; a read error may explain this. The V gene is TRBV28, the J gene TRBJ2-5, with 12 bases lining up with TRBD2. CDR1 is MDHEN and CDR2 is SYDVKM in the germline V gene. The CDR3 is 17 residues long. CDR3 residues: CASNLGTSGRYQETQYF. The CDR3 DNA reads TGTGCCAGCAATTTAGGGACTAGCGGGCGATACCAAGAGACCCAGTACTTC.

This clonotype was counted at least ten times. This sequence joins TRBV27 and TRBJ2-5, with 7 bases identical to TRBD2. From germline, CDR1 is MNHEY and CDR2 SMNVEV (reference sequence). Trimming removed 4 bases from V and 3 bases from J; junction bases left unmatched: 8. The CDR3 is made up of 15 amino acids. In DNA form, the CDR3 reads TGTGCCAGCAGTTCAGATGGGGAGGGTAAAGAGACCCAGTACTTC. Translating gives CASSSDGEGKETQYF.

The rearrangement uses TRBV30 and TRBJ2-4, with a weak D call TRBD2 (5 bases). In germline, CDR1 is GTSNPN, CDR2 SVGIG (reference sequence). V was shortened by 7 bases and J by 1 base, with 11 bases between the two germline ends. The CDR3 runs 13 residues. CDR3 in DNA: TGTGCCTTAGGGTCGGGGGCCAAAAACATTCAGTACTTC. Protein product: CALGSGAKNIQYF. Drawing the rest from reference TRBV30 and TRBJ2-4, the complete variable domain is SQTIHQWPATLVQPVGSPLSLECTVEGTSNPNLYWYRQAAGRGLQLLFYSVGIGQISSEVPQNLSASRPQDRQFILSSKKLLLSDSGFYLCALGSGAKNIQYFGAGTRLSVL.

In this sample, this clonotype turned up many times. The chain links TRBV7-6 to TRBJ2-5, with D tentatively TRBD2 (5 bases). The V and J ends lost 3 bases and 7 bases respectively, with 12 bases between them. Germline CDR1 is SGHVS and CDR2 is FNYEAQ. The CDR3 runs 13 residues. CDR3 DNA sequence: TGTGCCAGCAGCTTGGGGAGTTTAGGGACCCAGTACTTC. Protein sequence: CASSLGSLGTQYF.